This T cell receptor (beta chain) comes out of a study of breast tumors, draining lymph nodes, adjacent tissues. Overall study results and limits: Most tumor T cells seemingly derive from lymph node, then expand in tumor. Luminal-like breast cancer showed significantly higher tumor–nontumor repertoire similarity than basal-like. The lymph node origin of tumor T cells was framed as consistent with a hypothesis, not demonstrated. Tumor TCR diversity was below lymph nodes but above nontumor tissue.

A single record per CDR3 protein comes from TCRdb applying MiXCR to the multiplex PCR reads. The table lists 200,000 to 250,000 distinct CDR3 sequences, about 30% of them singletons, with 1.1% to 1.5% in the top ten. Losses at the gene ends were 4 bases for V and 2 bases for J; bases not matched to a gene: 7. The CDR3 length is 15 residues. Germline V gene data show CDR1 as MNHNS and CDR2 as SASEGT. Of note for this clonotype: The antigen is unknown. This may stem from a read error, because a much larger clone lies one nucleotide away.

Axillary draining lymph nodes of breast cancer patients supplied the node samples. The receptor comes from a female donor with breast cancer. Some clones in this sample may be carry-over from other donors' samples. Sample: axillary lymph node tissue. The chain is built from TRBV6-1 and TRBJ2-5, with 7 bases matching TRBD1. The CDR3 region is CASSVTGTAQETQYF. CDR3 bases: TGTGCCAGCAGTGTGACCGGGACAGCTCAAGAGACCCAGTACTTC.